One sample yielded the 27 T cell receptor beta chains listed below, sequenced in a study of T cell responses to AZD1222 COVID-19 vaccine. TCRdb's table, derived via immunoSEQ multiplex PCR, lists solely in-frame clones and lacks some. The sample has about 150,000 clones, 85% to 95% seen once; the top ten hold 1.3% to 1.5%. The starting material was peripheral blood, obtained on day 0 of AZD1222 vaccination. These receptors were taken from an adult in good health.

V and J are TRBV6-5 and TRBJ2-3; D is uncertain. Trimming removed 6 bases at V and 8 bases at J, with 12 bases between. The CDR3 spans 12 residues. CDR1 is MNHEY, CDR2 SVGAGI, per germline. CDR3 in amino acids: CASRDRVGTQYF. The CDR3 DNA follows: TGTGCCAGCAGGGACCGAGTTGGTACGCAGTATTTT.

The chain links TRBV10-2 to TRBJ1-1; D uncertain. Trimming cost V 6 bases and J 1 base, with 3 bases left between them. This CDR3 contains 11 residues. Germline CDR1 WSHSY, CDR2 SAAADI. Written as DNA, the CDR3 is TGCGCCAGCAGGGGGAACACTGAAGCTTTCTTT. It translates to CASRGNTEAFF.

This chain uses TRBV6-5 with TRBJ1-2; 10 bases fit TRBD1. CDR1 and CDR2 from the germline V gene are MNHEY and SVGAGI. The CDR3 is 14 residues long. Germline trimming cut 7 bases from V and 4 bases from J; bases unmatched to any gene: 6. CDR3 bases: TGTGCCAGCACCTGGGGACAGGGGATCTATGGCTACACCTTC. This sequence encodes CASTWGQGIYGYTF.

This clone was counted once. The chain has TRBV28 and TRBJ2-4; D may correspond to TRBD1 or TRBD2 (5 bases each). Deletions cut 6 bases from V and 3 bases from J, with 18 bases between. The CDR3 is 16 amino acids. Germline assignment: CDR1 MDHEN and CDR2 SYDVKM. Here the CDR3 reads CASSPPQVRGKNIQYF. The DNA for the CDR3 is TGTGCCAGCAGCCCCCCACAGGTTCGGGGCAAAAACATTCAGTACTTC.

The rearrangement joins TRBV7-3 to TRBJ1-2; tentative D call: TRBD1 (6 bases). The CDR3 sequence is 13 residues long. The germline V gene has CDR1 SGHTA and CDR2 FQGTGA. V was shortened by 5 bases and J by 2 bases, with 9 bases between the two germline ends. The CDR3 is CASSRDTNYGYTF. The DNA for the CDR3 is TGTGCCAGCAGCCGGGACACCAACTATGGCTACACCTTC.

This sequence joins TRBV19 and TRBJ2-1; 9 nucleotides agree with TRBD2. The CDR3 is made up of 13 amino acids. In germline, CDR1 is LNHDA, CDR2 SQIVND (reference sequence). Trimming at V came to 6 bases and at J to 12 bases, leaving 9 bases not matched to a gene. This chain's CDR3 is CASSLAGVKVQFF. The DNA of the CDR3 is TGTGCCAGTAGCTTAGCGGGGGTAAAAGTGCAGTTCTTC.

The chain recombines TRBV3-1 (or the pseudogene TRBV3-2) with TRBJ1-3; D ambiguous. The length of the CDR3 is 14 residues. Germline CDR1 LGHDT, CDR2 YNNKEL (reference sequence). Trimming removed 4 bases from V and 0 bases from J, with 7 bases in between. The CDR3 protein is CASSLGSSGNTIYF. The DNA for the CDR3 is TGTGCCAGCAGCCTAGGGAGCTCTGGAAACACCATATATTTT.

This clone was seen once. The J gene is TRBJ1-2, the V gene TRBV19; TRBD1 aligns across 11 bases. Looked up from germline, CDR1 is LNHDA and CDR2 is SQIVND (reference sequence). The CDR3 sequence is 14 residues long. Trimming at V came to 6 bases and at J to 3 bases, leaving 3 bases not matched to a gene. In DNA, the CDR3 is TGTGCCAGTAGCGGACAGGGGGCATACTATGGCTACACCTTC. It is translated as CASSGQGAYYGYTF.

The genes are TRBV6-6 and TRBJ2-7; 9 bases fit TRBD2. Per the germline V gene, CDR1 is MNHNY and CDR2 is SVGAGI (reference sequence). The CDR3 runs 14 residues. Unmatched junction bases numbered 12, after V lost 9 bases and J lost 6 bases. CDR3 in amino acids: CASQSGAGGREQYF. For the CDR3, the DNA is TGTGCCAGTCAAAGTGGAGCGGGAGGACGCGAGCAGTACTTC.

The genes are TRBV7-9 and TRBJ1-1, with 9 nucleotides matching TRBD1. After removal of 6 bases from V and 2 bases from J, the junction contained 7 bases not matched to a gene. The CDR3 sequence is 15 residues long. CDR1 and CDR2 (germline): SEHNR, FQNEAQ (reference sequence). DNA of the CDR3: TGTGCCAGCAGAACGGGACAGGGTACAAACACTGAAGCTTTCTTT. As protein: CASRTGQGTNTEAFF.

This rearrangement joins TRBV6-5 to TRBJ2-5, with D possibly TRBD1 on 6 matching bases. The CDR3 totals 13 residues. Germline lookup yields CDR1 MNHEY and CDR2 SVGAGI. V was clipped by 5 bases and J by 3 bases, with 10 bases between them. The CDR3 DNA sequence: TGTGCCAGCAGTCCCTACAGGGAAGAGACCCAGTACTTC. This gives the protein CASSPYREETQYF.

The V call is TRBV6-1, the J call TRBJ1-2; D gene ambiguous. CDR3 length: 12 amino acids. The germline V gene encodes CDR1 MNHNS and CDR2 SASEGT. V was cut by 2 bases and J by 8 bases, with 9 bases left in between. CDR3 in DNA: TGTGCCAGCAGTGAACGGCAGGAAGGCTACACCTTC. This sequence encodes CASSERQEGYTF.

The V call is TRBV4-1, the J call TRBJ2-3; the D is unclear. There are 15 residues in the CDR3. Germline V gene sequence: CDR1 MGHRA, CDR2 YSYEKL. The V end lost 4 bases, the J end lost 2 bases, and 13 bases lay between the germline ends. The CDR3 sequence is CASSPNPGYTDTQYF. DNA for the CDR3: TGCGCCAGCAGCCCCAACCCCGGTTACACAGATACGCAGTATTTT.

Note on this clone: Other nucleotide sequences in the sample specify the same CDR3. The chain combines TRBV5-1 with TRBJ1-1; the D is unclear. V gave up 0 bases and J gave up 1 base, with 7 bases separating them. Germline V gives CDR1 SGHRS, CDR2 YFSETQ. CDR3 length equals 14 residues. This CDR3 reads CASSLAGANTEAFF. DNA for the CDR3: TGCGCCAGCAGCTTGGCGGGTGCGAACACTGAAGCTTTCTTT. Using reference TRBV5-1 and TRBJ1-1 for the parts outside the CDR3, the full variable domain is KAGVTQTPRYLIKTRGQQVTLSCSPISGHRSVSWYQQTPGQGLQFLFEYFSETQRNKGNFPGRFSGRQFSNSRSEMNVSTLELGDSALYLCASSLAGANTEAFFGQGTRLTVV.

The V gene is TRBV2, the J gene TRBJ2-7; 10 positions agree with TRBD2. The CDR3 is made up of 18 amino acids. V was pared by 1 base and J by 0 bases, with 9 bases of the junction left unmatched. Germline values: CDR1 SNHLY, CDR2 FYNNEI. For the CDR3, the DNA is TGTGCCAGCAGTGAAGTGGTAGCGGGGGGTTCTTTCTCCTACGAGCAGTACTTC. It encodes CASSEVVAGGSFSYEQYF.

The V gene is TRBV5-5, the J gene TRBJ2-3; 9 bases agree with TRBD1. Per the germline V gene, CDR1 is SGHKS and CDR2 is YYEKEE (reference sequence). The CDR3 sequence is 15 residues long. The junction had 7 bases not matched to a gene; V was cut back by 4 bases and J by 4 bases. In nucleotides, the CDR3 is TGTGCCAGCAGCCCCCGACAGGGGGGATCAGATACGCAGTATTTT. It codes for CASSPRQGGSDTQYF.

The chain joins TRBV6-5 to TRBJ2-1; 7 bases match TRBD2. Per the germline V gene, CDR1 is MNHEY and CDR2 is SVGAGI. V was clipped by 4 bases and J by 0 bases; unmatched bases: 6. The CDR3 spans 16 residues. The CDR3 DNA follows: TGTGCCAGCAGTTCTCTATGGGGGGGCTCCTACAATGAGCAGTTCTTC. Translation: CASSSLWGGSYNEQFF.

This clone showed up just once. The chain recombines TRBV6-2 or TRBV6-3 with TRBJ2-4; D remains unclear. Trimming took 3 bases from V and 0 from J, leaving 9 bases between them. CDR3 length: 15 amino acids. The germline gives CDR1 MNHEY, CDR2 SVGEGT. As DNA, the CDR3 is TGTGCCAGCAGTTATAAGCAGATAGCCAAAAACATTCAGTACTTC. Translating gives CASSYKQIAKNIQYF.

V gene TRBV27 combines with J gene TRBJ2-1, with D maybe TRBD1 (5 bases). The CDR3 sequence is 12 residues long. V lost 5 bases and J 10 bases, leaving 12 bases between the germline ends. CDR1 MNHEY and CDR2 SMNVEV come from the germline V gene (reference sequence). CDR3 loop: CASSAGWGEQFF. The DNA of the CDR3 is TGTGCCAGCAGTGCAGGGTGGGGCGAGCAGTTCTTC.

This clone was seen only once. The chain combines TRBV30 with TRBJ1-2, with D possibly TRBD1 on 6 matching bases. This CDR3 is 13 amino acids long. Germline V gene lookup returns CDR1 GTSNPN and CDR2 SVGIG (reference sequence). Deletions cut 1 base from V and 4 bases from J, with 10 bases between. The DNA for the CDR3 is TGTGCCTGGAGTGGAGGACAGAGCTATGGCTACACCTTC. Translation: CAWSGGQSYGYTF.

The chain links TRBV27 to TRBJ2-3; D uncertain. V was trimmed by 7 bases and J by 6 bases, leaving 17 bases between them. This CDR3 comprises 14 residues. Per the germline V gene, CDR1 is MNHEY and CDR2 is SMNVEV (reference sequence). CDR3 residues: CASTSLMGSDTQYF. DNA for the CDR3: TGTGCCAGCACCTCTTTAATGGGGTCGGATACGCAGTATTTT.

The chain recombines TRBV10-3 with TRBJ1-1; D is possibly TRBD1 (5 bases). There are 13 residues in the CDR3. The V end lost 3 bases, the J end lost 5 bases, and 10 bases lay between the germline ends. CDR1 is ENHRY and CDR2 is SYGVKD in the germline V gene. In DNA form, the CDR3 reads TGTGCCATCAGTGACGGGGCCGCGACTGAAGCTTTCTTT. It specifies CAISDGAATEAFF.

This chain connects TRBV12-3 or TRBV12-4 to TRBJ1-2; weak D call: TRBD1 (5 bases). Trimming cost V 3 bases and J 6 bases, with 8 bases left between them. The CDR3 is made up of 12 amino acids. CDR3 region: CASSFARDGYTF. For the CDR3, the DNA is TGTGCCAGCAGTTTCGCCAGGGATGGCTACACCTTC.

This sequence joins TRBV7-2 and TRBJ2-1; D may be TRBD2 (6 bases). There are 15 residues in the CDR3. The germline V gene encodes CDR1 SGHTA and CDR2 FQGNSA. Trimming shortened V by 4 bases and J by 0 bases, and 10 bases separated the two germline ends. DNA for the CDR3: TGTGCCAGCAGCTCTACTAGCCGCTCCTACAATGAGCAGTTCTTC. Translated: CASSSTSRSYNEQFF.

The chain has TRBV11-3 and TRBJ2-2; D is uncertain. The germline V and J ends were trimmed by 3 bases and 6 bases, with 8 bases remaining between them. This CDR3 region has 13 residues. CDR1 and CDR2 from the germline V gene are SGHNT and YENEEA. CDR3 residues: CASSLRPAGELFF. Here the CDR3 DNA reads TGTGCCAGCAGCTTGAGGCCCGCCGGGGAGCTGTTTTTT.

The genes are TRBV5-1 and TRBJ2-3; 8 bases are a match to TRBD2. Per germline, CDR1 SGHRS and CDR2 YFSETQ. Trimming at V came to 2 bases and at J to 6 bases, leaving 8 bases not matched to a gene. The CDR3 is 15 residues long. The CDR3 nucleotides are TGCGCCAGCAGCTTAAGGCGGGGGGAATTGGATACGCAGTATTTT. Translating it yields CASSLRRGELDTQYF.

CDR3 nucleotides: TGTGCCAGCAGTGAAGAGACCCCAGCGAATGGGGGTCAGCCCCAGCATTTT. This translates into CASSEETPANGGQPQHF. V usage is TRBV2 and J usage is TRBJ1-5; tentatively, D is TRBD1 (5 bases). CDR1 SNHLY and CDR2 FYNNEI come from the germline V gene. The CDR3 contains 17 residues. The ends were cut back, 1 base at V and 6 bases at J, with 19 bases in the middle.